This TCR beta chain originates from a study of T cells in Graves' hyperthyroidism and ophthalmopathy. Broader study findings: Expanded thyroid clonotypes (above 0.001) were mostly also found in blood. The model anticipated ophthalmopathy a median around six months pre-onset.

Note on this clonotype: The antigen is undetermined.

Trimming cost V 6 bases and J 2 bases, with 19 bases left between them. The CDR3 loop spans 16 amino acids. In germline, CDR1 is SNHLY, CDR2 FYNNEI. The TCR beta CDR3 regions underwent amplification using RNA transcripts as the source. The HTBI primer set was used in a first-round RT-PCR of the TCR CDR3. TCRdb fed the multiplex PCR reads into MiXCR, producing one record per CDR3 protein. Counted here are 660,000 or so distinct CDR3 sequences, about 45% occurring once; the ten biggest clones make up under 8.5%. The sequence was obtained from an adult man with Graves' disease, either hyperthyroidism or ophthalmopathy (not recorded which). The material sequenced was peripheral blood or thyroid tissue (not recorded which). The chain couples TRBV2 to TRBJ1-1, with no clear D. This CDR3 reads CASSPRDSVVNTEAFF. CDR3 in DNA: TGTGCCAGCAGCCCCAGAGACTCGGTCGTAAACACTGAAGCTTTCTTT.